Below are 29 T cell receptor beta chains sequenced from a single sample in a study of PD-1 blockade in classical Hodgkin lymphoma. Sequencing was performed with immunoSEQ multiplex PCR; in TCRdb, only in-frame clones are kept and a portion is missing. This table holds approximately 28,000 clones, over 60% found once. Each patient's relapse followed autologous stem cell transplantation, and brentuximab vedotin exposure varied. Thawed PBMCs were the source of CD4+ T cells, purified by magnetic negative selection. The material was CD4+ T cells from blood, obtained at baseline. The receptors originated from a human donor with classical Hodgkin lymphoma.

The V call is TRBV27, the J call TRBJ1-2; possibly TRBD1 for D (5 bases). CDR3 length: 13 residues. Germline V gene data show CDR1 as MNHEY and CDR2 as SMNVEV (reference sequence). With 2 bases removed from V and 8 bases from J, the gap between germline ends came to 12 bases. In DNA form, the CDR3 reads TGTGCCAGCAGTTTAATAGGGGCGCGAGGCTACACCTTC. This codes for CASSLIGARGYTF.

The chain links TRBV5-1 to TRBJ2-7, with TRBD2 identical over 10 bases. The V and J ends lost 7 bases and 6 bases, in that order; junction bases with no gene match: 10. The CDR3 consists of 14 residues. Germline-derived CDR1 and CDR2 are SGHRS and YFSETQ. The DNA for the CDR3 is TGCGCCAGCGAACCGGGACTAGCGTACAGCGAGCAGTACTTC. This gives the protein CASEPGLAYSEQYF. Looking up the rest from reference TRBV5-1 and TRBJ2-7 gives the full variable domain: KAGVTQTPRYLIKTRGQQVTLSCSPISGHRSVSWYQQTPGQGLQFLFEYFSETQRNKGNFPGRFSGRQFSNSRSEMNVSTLELGDSALYLCASEPGLAYSEQYFGPGTRLTVT.

In this sample, this clone turned up a few times. V gene TRBV7-6 combines with J gene TRBJ1-5, with D possibly being TRBD1 (5 bases). Trimming shortened V by 5 bases and J by 3 bases, and 11 bases separated the two germline ends. Germline V gene data show CDR1 as SGHVS and CDR2 as FNYEAQ. The CDR3 loop spans 14 amino acids. CDR3 sequence: CASSLDSHNQPQHF. As DNA, the CDR3 is TGTGCCAGCAGCCTCGACAGCCACAATCAGCCCCAGCATTTT.

This chain uses TRBV6-5 with TRBJ1-1, with 8 bases matching TRBD1. The ends lost 8 bases at V and 4 bases at J; junction bases unmatched: 9. The V gene's germline CDR1 is MNHEY and CDR2 SVGAGI. The CDR3 has 14 residues. The CDR3 bases are TGTGCCAGCTACAGGGGGAGGGCGGCCACTGAAGCTTTCTTT. Its protein product is CASYRGRAATEAFF.

The gene calls are TRBV27 and TRBJ1-1, with D possibly being TRBD1 (5 bases). This CDR3 spans 15 amino acids. CDR1 and CDR2 (germline): MNHEY, SMNVEV (reference sequence). Trimming took off 2 bases at V and 4 bases at J, with 14 bases between the two ends. CDR3 sequence (DNA): TGTGCCAGCAGTTTAACCGGGGCCCCCCTCACTGAAGCTTTCTTT. Translation gives CASSLTGAPLTEAFF.

This clone was seen only once. This chain joins TRBV28 and TRBJ2-7; D is ambiguous. CDR1 and CDR2 (germline): MDHEN, SYDVKM. This CDR3 contains 12 residues. Trimming left V 3 bases short and J 7 bases short, with 10 bases between. The CDR3 DNA reads as TGTGCCAGCAGTTTTGGTCCGCGGGAGCAGTACTTC. Translation: CASSFGPREQYF.

This rearrangement joins TRBV6-5 to TRBJ1-1; 10 nucleotides agree with TRBD1. CDR1 and CDR2 from the germline V gene are MNHEY and SVGAGI. V trimming: 8 bases; J trimming: 4 bases; junction bases outside the gene matches: 10. CDR3 length equals 15 residues. This CDR3 is CASRPLDRGVTEAFF. CDR3 sequence (DNA): TGTGCCAGCCGCCCGTTGGACAGGGGGGTCACTGAAGCTTTCTTT.

The table lists this clone with a few counts. The rearrangement joins TRBV5-1 to TRBJ1-2; possible D gene TRBD1, 6 bases. The CDR3 totals 13 residues. Trimming removed 2 bases from V and 6 bases from J, with 11 bases in between. Germline loops: CDR1 SGHRS, CDR2 YFSETQ. The chain's CDR3 is CASSFWEGDGYTF. The CDR3 bases are TGCGCCAGCAGCTTCTGGGAGGGGGATGGCTACACCTTC.

This clone occurred a few times. The J gene is TRBJ1-2, the V gene TRBV18, with TRBD1 identical over 7 bases. CDR1 KGHSH and CDR2 LQKENI come from the germline V gene. The J segment lost 8 bases and the V segment lost 2 bases, leaving 11 bases of the junction unmatched. The CDR3 loop spans 15 amino acids. The CDR3 DNA reads as TGTGCCAGCTCACCATTTGATCCTACAGGGGTCGGCTACACCTTC. Its protein product is CASSPFDPTGVGYTF.

V usage is TRBV5-1 and J usage is TRBJ2-6, with a possible D match to TRBD1 (5 bases). This CDR3 region has 15 residues. CDR1 and CDR2 from the germline V gene are SGHRS and YFSETQ. V was cut by 4 bases and J by 2 bases, with 10 bases left in between. The CDR3: CASSLDSAGANVLTF. CDR3 in DNA: TGCGCCAGCAGCCTCGACAGTGCTGGGGCCAACGTCCTGACTTTC.

This chain links TRBV6-1 with TRBJ1-1, with 7 bases aligning to TRBD1. Germline assignment: CDR1 MNHNS and CDR2 SASEGT. With 6 bases clipped from V and 1 base from J, the junction kept 2 bases outside the gene matches. This CDR3 spans 13 amino acids. CDR3 in amino acids: CASRGQPNTEAFF. The DNA for the CDR3 is TGTGCCAGCAGGGGACAGCCGAACACTGAAGCTTTCTTT.

The chain employs TRBV7-2 and TRBJ2-1; 9 bases match TRBD1. The CDR3 runs to 15 residues. CDR1 is SGHTA and CDR2 is FQGNSA in the germline V gene. V dropped 3 bases and J dropped 5; count of bases not matched to a gene: 5. The CDR3 DNA is TGTGCCAGCAGCTTGGACAGGGGTACGAACAATGAGCAGTTCTTC. It codes for CASSLDRGTNNEQFF.

This clone was seen more than once but under ten times. V is TRBV4-2 and J is TRBJ1-2, with D unclear. Germline CDR1 LGHNA, CDR2 YNFKEQ. The length of the CDR3 is 15 residues. Between the trimmed V and J ends, which lost 0 bases and 4 bases, there was a span of 12 bases. This CDR3 reads CASSQEWREAYGYTF. The CDR3 region has the DNA TGTGCCAGCAGCCAAGAGTGGAGGGAGGCCTATGGCTACACCTTC.

CDR3 protein: CAWSLGGGGEKLFF. CDR3 bases: TGTGCCTGGAGCTTGGGGGGAGGGGGTGAAAAACTGTTTTTT. The V and J genes are TRBV30 and TRBJ1-4, with D possibly matching TRBD1 (6 bases). Per germline, CDR1 GTSNPN and CDR2 SVGIG (reference sequence). The CDR3 contains 14 residues. Trimming shortened V by 3 bases and J by 7 bases, and 15 bases separated the two germline ends.

The CDR3 DNA sequence: TGTGCCAGCAGCTTACAGGGGCGATCACCCCTCCACTTT. It yields the protein CASSLQGRSPLHF. This chain uses TRBV7-9 with TRBJ1-6; D is possibly TRBD1 (6 bases). The germline V gene has CDR1 SEHNR and CDR2 FQNEAQ (reference sequence). Between the trimmed V and J ends, which lost 2 bases and 10 bases, there was a span of 9 bases. The CDR3 totals 13 residues. Drawing the rest from reference TRBV7-9 and TRBJ1-6, the complete variable domain is DTGVSQNPRHKITKRGQNVTFRCDPISEHNRLYWYRQTLGQGPEFLTYFQNEAQLEKSRLLSDRFSAERPKGSFSTLEIQRTEQGDSAMYLCASSLQGRSPLHFGNGTRLTVT.

CDR3 in amino acids: CASSYRDSPNYGYTF. CDR3 DNA: TGTGCCAGCAGTTACCGGGACTCACCGAACTATGGCTACACCTTC. The genes are TRBV6-5 and TRBJ1-2; D possibly corresponds to TRBD1 (5 bases). The length of the CDR3 is 15 residues. The V end lost 2 bases, the J end lost 2 bases, and 12 bases lay between the germline ends. CDR1 is MNHEY, CDR2 SVGAGI, per germline.

The rearrangement joins TRBV7-2 to TRBJ2-3; TRBD2 is a possible D gene (7 bases). Per germline, CDR1 SGHTA and CDR2 FQGNSA. CDR3 length: 14 residues. V was clipped by 1 base and J by 5 bases, with 10 bases between them. The CDR3 DNA is TGTGCCAGCAGCTTAGTGGGGGGGCAAGATACGCAGTATTTT. Translation gives CASSLVGGQDTQYF.

The genes are TRBV5-1 and TRBJ1-5; tentative D call: TRBD1 (5 bases). Germline CDR1 reads SGHRS; CDR2 reads YFSETQ. This CDR3 spans 14 amino acids. Deletions cut 4 bases from V and 3 bases from J, with 11 bases between. Written as DNA, the CDR3 is TGCGCCAGCAGCAGGGACGGGAACAATCAGCCCCAGCATTTT. Amino acids: CASSRDGNNQPQHF.

The chain has TRBV19 and TRBJ1-5, with 10 bases fitting TRBD1. Looked up from germline, CDR1 is LNHDA and CDR2 is SQIVND (reference sequence). V lost 8 bases and J lost 4; bases outside the gene matches: 11. The CDR3 covers 16 residues. The CDR3 nucleotides read TGTGCCAGTGGCCTTACTGGGACAGGGGCAAATCAGCCCCAGCATTTT. Translating gives CASGLTGTGANQPQHF.

As DNA, the CDR3 is TGTGCCTGGAGGGACTACGGACGCGATACGCAGTATTTT. Translation gives CAWRDYGRDTQYF. The chain uses TRBV30 and TRBJ2-3; a weak D match, TRBD2 (6 bases). The CDR3 spans 13 residues. Germline CDR1 GTSNPN, CDR2 SVGIG (reference sequence). Trimming shortened V by 3 bases and J by 6 bases, and 13 bases separated the two germline ends.

The V gene is TRBV2, the J gene TRBJ1-2; D uncertain. V lost 7 bases and J 6 bases, leaving 18 bases between the germline ends. Germline CDR1 reads SNHLY; CDR2 reads FYNNEI. The CDR3 extends over 14 amino acids. CDR3 in DNA: TGTGCCAGCAATGGCCCTCGAGGGTTGGATGGCTACACCTTC. It is translated as CASNGPRGLDGYTF.

This sequence joins TRBV27 and TRBJ2-5, with 7 bases fitting TRBD1. This CDR3 has 15 residues. CDR1 is MNHEY and CDR2 is SMNVEV in the germline V gene (reference sequence). Trimming removed 5 bases from V and 0 bases from J; junction bases left unmatched: 6. CDR3 coding DNA: TGTGCCAGCAGTCTACAGGGGCTCTACCAAGAGACCCAGTACTTC. Its translation is CASSLQGLYQETQYF.

The chain couples TRBV6-5 to TRBJ2-6, with D hard to call. V was trimmed by 6 bases and J by 1 base, leaving 7 bases between them. This CDR3 spans 14 amino acids. The germline V gene has CDR1 MNHEY and CDR2 SVGAGI. CDR3 DNA sequence: TGTGCCAGCAGCCGATTTTCTGGGGCCAACGTCCTGACTTTC. Its protein is CASSRFSGANVLTF.

The rearrangement links TRBV19 to TRBJ2-5; possible D gene TRBD2, 5 bases. The V end was cut by 3 bases, the J end by 2 bases, with 16 bases between. The CDR3 spans 16 residues. Germline assignment: CDR1 LNHDA and CDR2 SQIVND (reference sequence). CDR3 loop: CASSMAGGSVQETQYF. CDR3 in DNA: TGTGCCAGTAGTATGGCGGGCGGATCCGTTCAAGAGACCCAGTACTTC. The whole variable domain, filled in from reference TRBV19 and TRBJ2-5, reads DGGITQSPKYLFRKEGQNVTLSCEQNLNHDAMYWYRQDPGQGLRLIYYSQIVNDFQKGDIAEGYSVSREKKESFPLTVTSAQKNPTAFYLCASSMAGGSVQETQYFGPGTRLLVL.

The chain has TRBV7-9 and TRBJ2-3; D is perhaps TRBD2 (6 bases). The germline gives CDR1 SEHNR, CDR2 FQNEAQ (reference sequence). Between the trimmed V and J ends, which lost 0 bases and 2 bases, there was a span of 9 bases. The CDR3 has 15 amino acids. CDR3 amino acids: CASSLAGGSTDTQYF. The CDR3 region has the DNA TGTGCCAGCAGCTTAGCGGGGGGATCCACAGATACGCAGTATTTT.

The chain recombines TRBV7-9 with TRBJ1-1; D is undetermined. Germline loops: CDR1 SEHNR, CDR2 FQNEAQ (reference sequence). The CDR3 has 13 amino acids. Trimming left V 3 bases short and J 1 base short, with 6 bases between. The CDR3 region has the DNA TGTGCCAGCAGCTTTAAGGAGAACACTGAAGCTTTCTTT. Its protein product is CASSFKENTEAFF.

V is TRBV7-2 and J is TRBJ2-2; D may be TRBD1 or TRBD2 (5 bases each). Trimming stripped 4 bases from V and 8 bases from J, with 14 bases between. This CDR3 is built from 14 residues. CDR1 is SGHTA, CDR2 FQGNSA, per germline. The CDR3 region is CASSSSFGGGELFF. DNA for the CDR3: TGTGCCAGCAGCTCCTCCTTTGGGGGAGGGGAGCTGTTTTTT.

This clone was counted a single time. The chain employs TRBV19 and TRBJ1-4, with 9 bases that match TRBD1. The CDR3 covers 18 residues. Losses at the gene ends were 3 bases for V and 6 bases for J; bases not matched to a gene: 14. CDR1 is LNHDA and CDR2 is SQIVND in the germline V gene (reference sequence). The CDR3 DNA sequence: TGTGCCAGTAGTATTGGGCCGCCCGGGGGGACAGGGTATGAAAAACTGTTTTTT. Translating it yields CASSIGPPGGTGYEKLFF.

V is TRBV27 and J is TRBJ2-5; 14 bases map to TRBD2. The CDR3 runs to 14 residues. Germline V gives CDR1 MNHEY, CDR2 SMNVEV (reference sequence). J gave up 5 bases and V 7 bases, and 3 bases lay outside the gene matches. In nucleotides, the CDR3 is TGTGCCAGCAAACGGACTAGCGGGGGGGAGACCCAGTACTTC. It is translated as CASKRTSGGETQYF.